This T cell receptor beta chain was sequenced for a study of vaccination and CD4 T cells after COVID-19. CDR3 length: 13 residues. Trimming stripped 5 bases from V and 5 bases from J, with 9 bases between. CDR1 and CDR2 from the germline V gene are SEHNR and FQNEAQ (reference sequence). Cultured CD4+ T cells had their DNA profiled by the Oncomine TCR Beta short-read assay. TCRdb re-called the PCR reads with MiXCR, one entry per CDR3 protein. The repertoire has some 15,000 distinct CDR3 sequences, around 35% of them found once; the top ten carry 9.5% to 15%. Notes on this clonotype: Its target is not known.

Treatment specified: roughly ten-day PBMC culture with coronavirus spike peptide pools or control peptides (ViraFEST assay). This sequence was found in a human donor who had recovered from COVID-19. V and J are TRBV7-9 and TRBJ2-2, with D uncertain. Sequencing used CD4+ T cells from blood, cultured in vitro. CDR3 loop: CASSPEWTGELFF. The DNA of the CDR3 is TGTGCCAGCAGCCCGGAGTGGACCGGGGAGCTGTTTTTT.